The T cell receptor beta chain described here comes from a study of blood T cell repertoires in COVID-19. In the study overall: Specimens from acute and convalescent COVID-19 originated in the United States, Italy and Spain. Sample material is recorded as cDNA or gDNA derived from T cells, B-cell-depleted T cells, or PBMCs.

The CDR3 consists of 17 residues. Germline assignment: CDR1 MNHNS and CDR2 SASEGT. Trimming cost V 4 bases and J 3 bases; bases outside gene matches: 10. This clone has a handful of counts. Authors' data handling: Estimated nucleated cell counts came from reference gene primer amplification. Profiling relied on immunoSEQ multiplex PCR, and the TCRdb table lists in-frame clones only, not all of them. V, J and clone size reflect that table, while D and trimming were determined from the DNA. The data show some 200,000 clones, with around 90% seen just once and 20% to 25% held by the top ten. The source of this sequence is a man in his 60s with active or convalescent COVID-19. V and J are TRBV6-1 and TRBJ2-7; the match to TRBD2 covers 12 bases. Sequenced input: peripheral blood. CDR3 DNA sequence: TGTGCCAGCAGTGCCCGTGGGGCTAGCGGGGGGGTCTACGAGCAGTACTTC. It translates to CASSARGASGGVYEQYF.